This T cell receptor beta chain was sequenced during a study of T cell repertoires in cytomegalovirus infection. The wider study: Public TCR beta signatures marked donors with CMV infection and the matching HLA. General study findings and limits: Carriers of CMV and the relevant HLA type were discriminated by public TCR beta frequency.

This clonotype was observed a few times. Antigen unknown. TCRdb re-called the reads through MiXCR, storing one row per CDR3 protein. The data contain approximately 310,000 distinct CDR3 sequences, 20% to 25% of them singletons. The germline V and J ends were trimmed by 1 base and 4 bases, with 11 bases remaining between them. Per germline, CDR1 SGHTA and CDR2 FQGNSA. CDR3 length equals 14 residues. The clonotype originates from a human donor in good health (CMV status not recorded). Some clones in this sample may be carry-over from other donors' samples. This material consisted of cultured PBMCs, taken from culture after CMV antigen stimulation. This rearrangement joins TRBV7-2 to TRBJ2-7, with D maybe TRBD1 (5 bases). CDR3 protein: CASSLGARVYEQYV. The DNA of the CDR3 is TGTGCCAGCAGCTTAGGGGCCAGGGTGTACGAGCAGTACGTC.